This T cell receptor (beta chain) is drawn from a study of cytomegalovirus exposure and HLA in healthy donors. Primers for the PCR totalled 60 Vbeta and 13 Jbeta. The protocol was immunoSEQ multiplex PCR, while the TCRdb copy is restricted to in-frame clones and leaves out a portion. The data contain 60,000 to 95,000 clones, 84% of them seen just once; the ten biggest clones take up approximately 17%. The V segment lost 2 bases and the J segment 4 bases; nucleotides outside the gene matches: 1. Germline V gene lookup returns CDR1 ENHRY and CDR2 SYGVKD. The CDR3 runs 15 residues. The rearrangement joins TRBV10-3 to TRBJ2-2, with TRBD1 matching 10 bases. Material: PBMCs. The receptor was isolated from a man aged 65-85 years in good health and CMV-seropositive. Here the CDR3 reads CAISEGQGGTGELFF. The DNA of the CDR3 is TGTGCCATCAGTGAGGGACAGGGGGGCACCGGGGAGCTGTTTTTT.